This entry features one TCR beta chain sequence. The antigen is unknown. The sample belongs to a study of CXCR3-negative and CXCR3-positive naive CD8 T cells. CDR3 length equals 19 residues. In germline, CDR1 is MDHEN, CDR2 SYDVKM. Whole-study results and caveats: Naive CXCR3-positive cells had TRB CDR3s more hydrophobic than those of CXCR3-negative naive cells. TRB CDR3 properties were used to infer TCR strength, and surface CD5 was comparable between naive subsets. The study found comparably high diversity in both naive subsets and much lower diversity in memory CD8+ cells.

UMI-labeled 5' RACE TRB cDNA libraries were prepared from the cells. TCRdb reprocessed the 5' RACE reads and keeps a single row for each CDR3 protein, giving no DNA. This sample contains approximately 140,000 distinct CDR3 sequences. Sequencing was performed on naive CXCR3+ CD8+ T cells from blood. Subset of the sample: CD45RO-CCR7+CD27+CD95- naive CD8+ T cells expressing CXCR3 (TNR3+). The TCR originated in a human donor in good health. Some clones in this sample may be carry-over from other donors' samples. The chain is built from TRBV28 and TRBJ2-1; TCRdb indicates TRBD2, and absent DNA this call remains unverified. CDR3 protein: CASSLWGETGGKSYNEQFF.